What follows describes a single TCR beta chain. The target antigen is unknown. With 60 Vbeta and 13 Jbeta primers, the PCR was carried out. Generated by immunoSEQ multiplex PCR, the TCRdb table keeps only in-frame clones and is missing some. The table has over 100,000 clones, 77% seen once. The sample comes from a study of cytomegalovirus exposure and HLA in healthy donors. Broader study findings: An Asian-associated ancestry cluster reportedly showed fewer N-insertions than the roughly 700-donor mean in a later analysis.

V lost 4 bases to trimming and J lost 0 bases, with 15 bases between them. The CDR3 is 16 residues long. Germline V CDR1 and CDR2: ENHRY, SYGVKD. This receptor was identified in a male donor in good health and CMV-seropositive. The chain joins TRBV10-3 to TRBJ1-1; no reliable D call. The specimen sequenced was PBMCs. CDR3 coding DNA: TGTGCCATCAGTGGAGAGGTACTAGGGATGAACACTGAAGCTTTCTTT. Its protein is CAISGEVLGMNTEAFF.